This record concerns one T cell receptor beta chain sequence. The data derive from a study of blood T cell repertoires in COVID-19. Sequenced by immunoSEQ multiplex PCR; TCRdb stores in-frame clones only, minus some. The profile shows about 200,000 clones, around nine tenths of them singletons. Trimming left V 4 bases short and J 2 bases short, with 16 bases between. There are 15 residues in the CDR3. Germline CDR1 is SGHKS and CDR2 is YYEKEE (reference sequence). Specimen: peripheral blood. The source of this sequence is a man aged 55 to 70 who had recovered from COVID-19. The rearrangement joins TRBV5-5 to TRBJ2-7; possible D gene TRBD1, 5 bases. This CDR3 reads CASSLQGRPTYEQYF. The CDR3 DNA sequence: TGTGCCAGCAGCCTTCAGGGCCGTCCAACCTACGAGCAGTACTTC.